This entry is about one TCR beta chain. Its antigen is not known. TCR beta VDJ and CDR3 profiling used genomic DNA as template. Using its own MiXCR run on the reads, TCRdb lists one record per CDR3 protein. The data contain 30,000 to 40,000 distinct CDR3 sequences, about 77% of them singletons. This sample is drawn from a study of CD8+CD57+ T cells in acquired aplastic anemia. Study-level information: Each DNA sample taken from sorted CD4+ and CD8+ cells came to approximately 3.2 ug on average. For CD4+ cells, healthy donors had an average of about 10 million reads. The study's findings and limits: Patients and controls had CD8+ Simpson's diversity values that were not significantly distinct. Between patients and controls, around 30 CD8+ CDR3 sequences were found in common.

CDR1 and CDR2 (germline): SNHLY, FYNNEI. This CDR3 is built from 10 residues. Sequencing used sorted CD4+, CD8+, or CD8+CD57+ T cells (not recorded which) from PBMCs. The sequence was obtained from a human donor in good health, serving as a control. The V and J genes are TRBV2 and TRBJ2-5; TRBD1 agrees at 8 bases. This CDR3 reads CAQGDGVQYF. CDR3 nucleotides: TGTGCACAGGGGGACGGCGTCCAGTACTTC.